This T cell receptor (beta chain) was observed in a study of blood T cell repertoires in COVID-19. Study-level background: The United States, Italy and Spain supplied acute and convalescent COVID-19 samples. PBMCs, B-cell-depleted T cells, or T cells were the source of the cDNA or gDNA that made up the material.

Clones were read by immunoSEQ multiplex PCR, and TCRdb kept only the in-frame ones, dropping some. The sample consists of about 300,000 clones, 70% to 90% of them appearing once. This CDR3 is built from 15 residues. With 0 bases removed from V and 6 bases from J, the gap between germline ends came to 14 bases. Germline V gene lookup returns CDR1 LGHNA and CDR2 YSLEER. This clone was seen once. This receptor was taken from a man aged 65 to 79 with acute or convalescent COVID-19. V usage is TRBV4-3 and J usage is TRBJ1-2; D perhaps matches TRBD1 (6 bases). Sequencing used peripheral blood. The CDR3 spells CASSQDKDTGNGYTF. The CDR3 DNA sequence: TGCGCCAGCAGCCAAGATAAGGATACAGGGAATGGCTACACCTTC.